This T cell receptor (beta chain) comes out of a study of blood T cell repertoires in COVID-19. Study-wide context: Material from acute and convalescent COVID-19 was sourced from the United States, Italy and Spain.

As originally analysed: Reference gene primers were amplified, and this amplification served to estimate nucleated cell counts. Data came from immunoSEQ multiplex PCR; TCRdb stores just in-frame clones and leaves some out. V and J calls and clone size are those listed in that table; D and trimming were worked out from the DNA. This table has 160,000 or so clones, approximately 79% appearing once. Trimming took off 8 bases at V and 0 bases at J, with 12 bases between the two ends. The CDR3 consists of 14 residues. Germline loops: CDR1 ENHRY, CDR2 SYGVKD. This receptor was identified in a woman of 80 years or more with acute or convalescent COVID-19. The specimen sequenced was peripheral blood. This sequence joins TRBV10-3 and TRBJ2-3, with D maybe TRBD2 (6 bases). This chain's CDR3 is CAISSGDSTDTQYF. CDR3 in DNA: TGTGCCATCTCTTCGGGGGATAGCACAGATACGCAGTATTTT.